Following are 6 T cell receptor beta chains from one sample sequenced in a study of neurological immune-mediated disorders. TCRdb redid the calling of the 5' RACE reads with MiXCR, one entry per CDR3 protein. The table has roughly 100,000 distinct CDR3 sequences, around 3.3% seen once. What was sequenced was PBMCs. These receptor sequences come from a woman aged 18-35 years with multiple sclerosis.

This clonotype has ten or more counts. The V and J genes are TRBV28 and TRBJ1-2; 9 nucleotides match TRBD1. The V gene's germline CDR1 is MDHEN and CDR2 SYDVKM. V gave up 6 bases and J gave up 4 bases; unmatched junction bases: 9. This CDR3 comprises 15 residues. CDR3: CASRTSGTGLYGYTF. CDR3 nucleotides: TGTGCCAGCAGAACCTCCGGGACAGGGCTCTATGGCTACACCTTC.

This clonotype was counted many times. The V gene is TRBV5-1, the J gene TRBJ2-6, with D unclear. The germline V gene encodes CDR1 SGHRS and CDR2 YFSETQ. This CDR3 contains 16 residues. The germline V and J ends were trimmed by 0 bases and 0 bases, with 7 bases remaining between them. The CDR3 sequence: CASSLERPSGANVLTF. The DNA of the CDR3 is TGCGCCAGCAGCTTGGAACGCCCCTCTGGGGCCAACGTCCTGACTTTC.

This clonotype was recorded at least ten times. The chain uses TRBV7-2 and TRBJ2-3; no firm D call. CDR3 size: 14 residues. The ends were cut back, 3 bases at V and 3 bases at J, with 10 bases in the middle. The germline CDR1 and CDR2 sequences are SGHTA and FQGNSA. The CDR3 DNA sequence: TGTGCCAGCAGCTTTGGAGACTCGACAGATACGCAGTATTTT. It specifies CASSFGDSTDTQYF. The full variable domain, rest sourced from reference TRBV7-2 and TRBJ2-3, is GAGVSQSPSNKVTEKGKDVELRCDPISGHTALYWYRQSLGQGLEFLIYFQGNSAPDKSGLPSDRFSAERTGGSVSTLTIQRTQQEDSAVYLCASSFGDSTDTQYFGPGTRLTVL.

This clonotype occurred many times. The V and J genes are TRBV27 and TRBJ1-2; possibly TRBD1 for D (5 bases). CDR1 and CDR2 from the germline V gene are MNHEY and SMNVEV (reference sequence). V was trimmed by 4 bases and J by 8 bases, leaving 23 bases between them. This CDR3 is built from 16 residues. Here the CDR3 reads CASSSDGRYFWGGYTF. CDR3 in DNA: TGTGCCAGCAGTTCGGACGGTCGCTATTTCTGGGGGGGCTACACCTTC.

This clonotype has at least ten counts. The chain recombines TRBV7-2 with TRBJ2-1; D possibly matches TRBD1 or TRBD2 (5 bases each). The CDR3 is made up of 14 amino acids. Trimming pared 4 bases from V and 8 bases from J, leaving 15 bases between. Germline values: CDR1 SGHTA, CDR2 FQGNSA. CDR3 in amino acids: CASSSQMVGDEQFF. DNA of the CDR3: TGTGCCAGCAGCTCCCAGATGGTGGGGGATGAGCAGTTCTTC.

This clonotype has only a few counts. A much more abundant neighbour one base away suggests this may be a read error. The DNA for the CDR3 is TGCGCCAGCAGCCAAGGGGGCGTCGGCAATCAGCCCCAGAATTTT. Protein sequence: CASSQGGVGNQPQNF. The J gene is TRBJ1-5, the V gene TRBV4-1, with D tentatively TRBD1 (5 bases). CDR3 length: 15 residues. Germline V gene lookup returns CDR1 MGHRA and CDR2 YSYEKL.